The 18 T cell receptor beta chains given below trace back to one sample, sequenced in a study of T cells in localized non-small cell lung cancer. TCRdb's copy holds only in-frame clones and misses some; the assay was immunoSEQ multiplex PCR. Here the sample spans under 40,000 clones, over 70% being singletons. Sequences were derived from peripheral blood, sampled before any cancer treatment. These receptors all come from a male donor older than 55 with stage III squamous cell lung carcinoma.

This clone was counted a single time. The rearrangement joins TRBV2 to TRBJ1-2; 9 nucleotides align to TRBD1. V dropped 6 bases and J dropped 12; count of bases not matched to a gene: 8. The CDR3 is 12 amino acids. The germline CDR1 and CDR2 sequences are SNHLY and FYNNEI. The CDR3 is CASSLDRGGDTF. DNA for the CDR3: TGTGCCAGCAGCCTGGACAGGGGAGGGGACACCTTC.

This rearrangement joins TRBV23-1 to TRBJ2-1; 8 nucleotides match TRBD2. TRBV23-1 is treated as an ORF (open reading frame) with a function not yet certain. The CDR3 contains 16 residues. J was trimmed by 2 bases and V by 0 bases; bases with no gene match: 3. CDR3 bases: TGCGCCAGCAGTCAATCCGGCGGGAGGCCCTACAATGAGCAGTTCTTC. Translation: CASSQSGGRPYNEQFF.

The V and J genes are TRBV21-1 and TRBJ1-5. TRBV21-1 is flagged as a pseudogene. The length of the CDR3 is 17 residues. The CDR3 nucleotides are TGTGCCAGCAGCGTGTGGTTAGCTACATGGCATCATCAGCCCCAGCATTTT. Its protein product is CASSVWLATWHHQPQHF.

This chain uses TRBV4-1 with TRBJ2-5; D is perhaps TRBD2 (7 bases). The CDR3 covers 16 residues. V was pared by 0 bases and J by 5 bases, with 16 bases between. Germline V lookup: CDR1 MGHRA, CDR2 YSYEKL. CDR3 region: CASSQDRGGVRETQYF. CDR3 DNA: TGCGCCAGCAGCCAAGATCGCGGGGGCGTTCGCGAGACCCAGTACTTC.

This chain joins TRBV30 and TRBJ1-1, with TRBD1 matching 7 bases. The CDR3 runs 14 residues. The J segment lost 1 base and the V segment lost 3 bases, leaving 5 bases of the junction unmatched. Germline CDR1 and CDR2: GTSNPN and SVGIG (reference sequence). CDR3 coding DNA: TGTGCCTGGAGGACAGGGTGGGAGAACACTGAAGCTTTCTTT. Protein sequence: CAWRTGWENTEAFF.

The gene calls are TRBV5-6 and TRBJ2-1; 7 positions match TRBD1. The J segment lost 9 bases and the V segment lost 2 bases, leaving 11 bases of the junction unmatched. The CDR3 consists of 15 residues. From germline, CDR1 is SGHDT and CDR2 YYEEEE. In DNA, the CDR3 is TGTGCCAGCAGCTTTGAACAGGGGCTCGGCGGTGAGCAGTTCTTC. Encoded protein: CASSFEQGLGGEQFF.

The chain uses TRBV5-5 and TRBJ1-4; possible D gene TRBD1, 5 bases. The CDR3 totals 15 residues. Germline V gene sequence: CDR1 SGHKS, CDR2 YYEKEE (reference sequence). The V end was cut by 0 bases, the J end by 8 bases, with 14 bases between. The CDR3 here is CASSLGDAGGEKLFF. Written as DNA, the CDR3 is TGTGCCAGCAGCTTGGGGGACGCAGGAGGCGAAAAACTGTTTTTT. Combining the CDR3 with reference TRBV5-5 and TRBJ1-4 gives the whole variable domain DAGVTQSPTHLIKTRGQQVTLRCSPISGHKSVSWYQQVLGQGPQFIFQYYEKEERGRGNFPDRFSARQFPNYSSELNVNALLLGDSALYLCASSLGDAGGEKLFFGSGTQLSVL.

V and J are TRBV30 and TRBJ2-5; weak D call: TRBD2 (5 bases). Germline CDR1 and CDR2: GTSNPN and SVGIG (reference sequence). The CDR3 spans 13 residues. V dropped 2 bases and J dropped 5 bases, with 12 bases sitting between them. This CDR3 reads CAWSHGDTETQYF. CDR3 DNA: TGTGCCTGGAGTCACGGGGATACTGAGACCCAGTACTTC. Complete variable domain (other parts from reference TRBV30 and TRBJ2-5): SQTIHQWPATLVQPVGSPLSLECTVEGTSNPNLYWYRQAAGRGLQLLFYSVGIGQISSEVPQNLSASRPQDRQFILSSKKLLLSDSGFYLCAWSHGDTETQYFGPGTRLLVL.

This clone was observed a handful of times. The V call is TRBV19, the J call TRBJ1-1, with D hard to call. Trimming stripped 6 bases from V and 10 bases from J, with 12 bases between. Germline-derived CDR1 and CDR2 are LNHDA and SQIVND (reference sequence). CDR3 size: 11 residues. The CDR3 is CASSYMAGAFF. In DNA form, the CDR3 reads TGTGCCAGTAGCTACATGGCCGGAGCTTTCTTT.

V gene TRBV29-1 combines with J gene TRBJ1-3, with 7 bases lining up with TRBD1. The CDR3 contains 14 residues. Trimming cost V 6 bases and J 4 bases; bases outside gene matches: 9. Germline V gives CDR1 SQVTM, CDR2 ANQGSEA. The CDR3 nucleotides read TGCAGCGTACTTCCAGGGGGTGAAGGAAACACCATATATTTT. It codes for CSVLPGGEGNTIYF.

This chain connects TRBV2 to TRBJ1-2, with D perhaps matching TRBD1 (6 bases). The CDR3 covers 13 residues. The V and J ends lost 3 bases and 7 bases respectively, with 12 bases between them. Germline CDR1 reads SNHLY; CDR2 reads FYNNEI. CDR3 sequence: CASSENQGRGYTF. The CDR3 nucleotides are TGTGCCAGCAGTGAGAATCAGGGGCGTGGCTACACCTTC.

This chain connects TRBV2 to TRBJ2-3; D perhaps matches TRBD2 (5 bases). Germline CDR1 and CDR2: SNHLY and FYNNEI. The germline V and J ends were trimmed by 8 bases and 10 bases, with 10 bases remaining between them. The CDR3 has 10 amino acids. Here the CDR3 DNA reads TGTGCCAGCGGAGGAGCGGCGCAGTATTTT. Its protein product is CASGGAAQYF.

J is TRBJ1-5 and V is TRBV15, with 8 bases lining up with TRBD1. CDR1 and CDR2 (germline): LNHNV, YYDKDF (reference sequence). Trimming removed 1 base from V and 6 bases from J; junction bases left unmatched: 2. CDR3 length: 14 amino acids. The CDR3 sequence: CATSRAGGGQPQHF. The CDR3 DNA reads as TGTGCCACCAGCAGAGCAGGGGGCGGTCAGCCCCAGCATTTT.

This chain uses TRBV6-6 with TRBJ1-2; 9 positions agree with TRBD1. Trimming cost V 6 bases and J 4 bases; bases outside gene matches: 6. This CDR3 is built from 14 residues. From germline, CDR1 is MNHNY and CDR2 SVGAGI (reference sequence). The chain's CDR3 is CASRAGTGTYGYTF. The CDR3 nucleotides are TGTGCCAGCAGGGCCGGGACAGGGACCTATGGCTACACCTTC.

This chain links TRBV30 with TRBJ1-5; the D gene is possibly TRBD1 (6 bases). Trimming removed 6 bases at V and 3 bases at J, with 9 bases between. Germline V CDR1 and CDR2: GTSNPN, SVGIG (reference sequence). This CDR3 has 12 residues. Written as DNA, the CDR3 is TGTGCCTGCGGACAGTACAATCAGCCCCAGCATTTT. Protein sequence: CACGQYNQPQHF.

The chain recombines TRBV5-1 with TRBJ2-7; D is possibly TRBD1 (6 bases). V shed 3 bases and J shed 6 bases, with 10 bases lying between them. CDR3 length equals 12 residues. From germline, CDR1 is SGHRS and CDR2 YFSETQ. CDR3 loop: CASSSVGAEQYF. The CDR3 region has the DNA TGCGCCAGCAGCTCGGTGGGGGCCGAGCAGTACTTC.

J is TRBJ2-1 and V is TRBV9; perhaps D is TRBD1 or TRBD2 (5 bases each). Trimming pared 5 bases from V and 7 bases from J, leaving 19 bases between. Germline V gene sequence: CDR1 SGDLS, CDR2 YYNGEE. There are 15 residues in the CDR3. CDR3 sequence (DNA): TGTGCCAGCAGTGGGGGAAACGGTCTTGGAAATGAGCAGTTCTTC. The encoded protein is CASSGGNGLGNEQFF.

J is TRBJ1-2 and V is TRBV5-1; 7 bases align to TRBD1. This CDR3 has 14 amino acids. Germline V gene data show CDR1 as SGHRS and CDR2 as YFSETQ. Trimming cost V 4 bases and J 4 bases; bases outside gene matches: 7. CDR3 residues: CASSPEQGSYGYTF. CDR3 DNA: TGCGCCAGCAGCCCGGAACAGGGGTCCTATGGCTACACCTTC.